Included here is one T cell receptor beta chain sequence, with context. This sample is part of a study of blood T cell repertoires in COVID-19. The overall study: From the United States, Italy and Spain came samples of acute and convalescent COVID-19.

Sequencing was performed with immunoSEQ multiplex PCR; in TCRdb, only in-frame clones are kept and a portion is missing. Of a few hundred thousand clones in the sample, 87% were seen once. The sequence derives from a woman in her 30s with COVID-19, enrolled during active disease. The sample taken for sequencing was peripheral blood.

CDR3 loop: CASSRGTSGKETQYF. In nucleotides, the CDR3 is TGTGCCAGCAGTAGAGGGACTAGCGGGAAAGAGACCCAGTACTTC. The rearrangement joins TRBV6-5 to TRBJ2-5, with TRBD2 matching 13 bases. The ends lost 5 bases at V and 3 bases at J; junction bases unmatched: 3. Germline V gene sequence: CDR1 MNHEY, CDR2 SVGAGI. The CDR3 consists of 15 residues.